One and the same sample provided the 10 T cell receptor beta chains below, sequenced in a study of CD8+CD57+ T cells in acquired aplastic anemia. Using genomic DNA as the template, TCR beta VDJ and CDR3 profiling was carried out. TCRdb re-analysed the reads in MiXCR, keeping a single row per CDR3 protein. Here the sample spans 60,000 to 75,000 distinct CDR3 sequences, 50% to 70% being singletons. Sequenced material: sorted CD4+, CD8+, or CD8+CD57+ T cells (not recorded which) from PBMCs. Receptor source: a human donor in good health, serving as a control.

This clonotype was counted at least ten times. V is TRBV30 and J is TRBJ1-1; D remains ambiguous. V lost 0 bases to trimming and J lost 1 base, with 6 bases between them. Germline lookup yields CDR1 GTSNPN and CDR2 SVGIG (reference sequence). CDR3 length equals 13 residues. CDR3 nucleotides: TGTGCCTGGAGTGTACGCGAGAACACTGAAGCTTTCTTT. It is translated as CAWSVRENTEAFF.

This clonotype showed up just a few times. A junction boundary mismatches the germline segment, possibly from a read error. The chain recombines TRBV20-1 with TRBJ2-7; a weak D match, TRBD1 (5 bases). The CDR3 spans 15 residues. The V gene's germline CDR1 is DFQATT and CDR2 SNEGSKA (reference sequence). The CDR3 DNA follows: TGTAGTGCTAGAGGTGGCAGGGAAAGGGCCTACGAGCAGTACTTC. Amino acids: CSARGGRERAYEQYF.

The chain joins TRBV30 to TRBJ2-2, with TRBD1 identical over 8 bases. V shed 7 bases, J shed 13 bases, and the junction held 17 bases outside the gene matches. This CDR3 contains 14 residues. Germline V gene data show CDR1 as GTSNPN and CDR2 as SVGIG (reference sequence). CDR3 DNA sequence: TGTGCCTCCCCGTGGGACAGGCCCACCGGTGGGCTGTTTTTT. Protein sequence: CASPWDRPTGGLFF.

This rearrangement joins TRBV7-2 to TRBJ2-3; D is ambiguous. CDR3 length equals 14 residues. Deletions cut 1 base from V and 3 bases from J, with 8 bases between. CDR1 and CDR2 (germline): SGHTA, FQGNSA. The CDR3 nucleotides read TGTGCCAGCAGCTTAGGTAGGACGACAGATACGCAGTATTTT. Translated: CASSLGRTTDTQYF.

At least ten counts were recorded for this clonotype. V and J are TRBV28 and TRBJ1-5, with TRBD1 matching over 7 bases. Germline V gene data show CDR1 as MDHEN and CDR2 as SYDVKM. This CDR3 comprises 17 residues. V shed 4 bases and J 0 bases; nucleotides not matched to a gene: 9. The CDR3 bases are TGTGCCAGCAGTTCCCCTGCAGGGGGAGGTAGCAATCAGCCCCAGCATTTT. Translating it yields CASSSPAGGGSNQPQHF.

Turning to this clonotype: The junction departs from germline at one end; a sequencing error may be responsible. The rearrangement links TRBV2 to TRBJ2-1; D may be TRBD2 (5 bases). Germline loops: CDR1 SNHLY, CDR2 FYNNEI. CDR3 size: 17 residues. The CDR3 region has the DNA TGTGCCAGCAGCGAAGGGAGCGGTTGGCGGAGCAACAATGAGCAGTTCTTC. Protein product: CASSEGSGWRSNNEQFF.

This clonotype was counted many times. This chain links TRBV11-2 with TRBJ1-2, with 7 bases lining up with TRBD1. CDR1 and CDR2 from the germline V gene are SGHAT and FQNNGV. The CDR3 runs to 13 residues. Losses at the gene ends were 4 bases for V and 5 bases for J; bases not matched to a gene: 4. CDR3 nucleotide sequence: TGTGCCAGCAGCTCAGGGGGTTTGTATGGCTACACCTTC. Its protein is CASSSGGLYGYTF.

J is TRBJ1-2 and V is TRBV5-1, with 9 nucleotides matching TRBD1. Trimming cost V 4 bases and J 4 bases; bases outside gene matches: 5. This CDR3 has 14 amino acids. Looked up from germline, CDR1 is SGHRS and CDR2 is YFSETQ. This chain's CDR3 is CASSPTGGSYGYTF. DNA for the CDR3: TGCGCCAGCAGCCCTACAGGGGGCAGCTATGGCTACACCTTC.

The chain has TRBV24-1 and TRBJ1-5, with a weak D call TRBD1 (6 bases). Germline V gene data show CDR1 as KGHDR and CDR2 as SFDVKD. Trimming left V 4 bases short and J 11 bases short, with 14 bases between. The CDR3 has 13 amino acids. The CDR3 sequence: CATSDTGQYTQHF. The DNA of the CDR3 is TGTGCCACCAGTGACACCGGACAGTACACCCAGCATTTT.

The chain recombines TRBV7-7 with TRBJ2-5, with D perhaps matching TRBD1 or TRBD2 (7 bases each). The CDR3 covers 15 residues. The germline V gene encodes CDR1 SSHAT and CDR2 FNYEAQ (reference sequence). Between the trimmed V and J ends, which lost 6 bases and 6 bases, there was a span of 20 bases. The CDR3 spells CASRPWTGGRQTQYF. The CDR3 bases are TGTGCCAGCAGACCCTGGACAGGCGGGAGACAGACCCAGTACTTC.